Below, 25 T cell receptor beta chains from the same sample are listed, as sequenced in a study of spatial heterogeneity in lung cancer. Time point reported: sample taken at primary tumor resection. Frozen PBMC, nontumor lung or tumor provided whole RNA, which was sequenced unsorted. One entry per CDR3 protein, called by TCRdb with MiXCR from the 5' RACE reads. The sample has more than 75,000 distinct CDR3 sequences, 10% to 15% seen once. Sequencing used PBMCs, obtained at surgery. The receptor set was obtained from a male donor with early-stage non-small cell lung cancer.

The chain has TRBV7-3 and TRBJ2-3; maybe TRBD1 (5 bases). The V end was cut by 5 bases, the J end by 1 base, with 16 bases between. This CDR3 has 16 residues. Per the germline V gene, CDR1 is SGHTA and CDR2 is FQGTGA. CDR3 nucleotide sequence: TGTGCCAGCAGCCTATCGCGGCAGGGCCGCACAGATACGCAGTATTTT. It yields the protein CASSLSRQGRTDTQYF. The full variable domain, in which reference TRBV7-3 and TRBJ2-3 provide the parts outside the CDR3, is GAGVSQTPSNKVTEKGKYVELRCDPISGHTALYWYRQSLGQGPEFLIYFQGTGAADDSGLPNDRFFAVRPEGSVSTLKIQRTERGDSAVYLCASSLSRQGRTDTQYFGPGTRLTVL.

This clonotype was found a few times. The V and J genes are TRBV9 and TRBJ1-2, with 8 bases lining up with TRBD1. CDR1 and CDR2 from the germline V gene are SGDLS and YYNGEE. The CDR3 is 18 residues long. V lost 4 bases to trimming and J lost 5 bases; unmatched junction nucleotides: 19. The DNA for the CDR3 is TGTGCCAGCAGCCGCGAACAGGGGGACAAACGTCCAATTTATGGCTACACCTTC. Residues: CASSREQGDKRPIYGYTF.

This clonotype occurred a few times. Written as DNA, the CDR3 is TGTGCCAGCAGTGAAATCGAGCAGTACTTC. Encoded protein: CASSEIEQYF. This chain joins TRBV6-1 and TRBJ2-7; D unresolved. V was shortened by 2 bases and J by 6 bases, with 2 bases between the two germline ends. Germline CDR1 reads MNHNS; CDR2 reads SASEGT. The CDR3 is made up of 10 amino acids.

CDR3 sequence: CASSYMGAGELFF. In nucleotides, the CDR3 is TGTGCCAGCAGTTACATGGGGGCCGGGGAGCTGTTTTTT. The chain couples TRBV6-6 to TRBJ2-2; tentatively, D is TRBD1 or TRBD2 (5 bases each). The CDR3 consists of 13 residues. CDR1 MNHNY and CDR2 SVGAGI come from the germline V gene (reference sequence). Trimming took 2 bases from V and 6 from J, leaving 7 bases between them.

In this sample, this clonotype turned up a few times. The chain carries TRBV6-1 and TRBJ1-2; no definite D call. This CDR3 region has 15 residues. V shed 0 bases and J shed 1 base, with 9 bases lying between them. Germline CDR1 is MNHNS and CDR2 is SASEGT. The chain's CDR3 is CASSEAVVINYGYTF. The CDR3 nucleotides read TGTGCCAGCAGTGAAGCTGTTGTGATTAACTATGGCTACACCTTC.

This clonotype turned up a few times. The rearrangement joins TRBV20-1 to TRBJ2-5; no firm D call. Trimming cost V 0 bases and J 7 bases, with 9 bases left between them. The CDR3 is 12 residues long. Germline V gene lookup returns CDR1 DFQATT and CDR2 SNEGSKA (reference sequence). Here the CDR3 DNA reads TGCAGTGCTAGAGATGATTTGGGGACCCAGTACTTC. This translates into CSARDDLGTQYF.

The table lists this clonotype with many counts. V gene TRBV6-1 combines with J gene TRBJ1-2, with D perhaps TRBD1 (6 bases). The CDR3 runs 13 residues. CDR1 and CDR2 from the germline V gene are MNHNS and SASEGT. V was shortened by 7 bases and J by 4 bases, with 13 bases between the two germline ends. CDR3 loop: CASKLTGLYGYTF. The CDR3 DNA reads TGTGCCAGCAAACTAACAGGGCTCTATGGCTACACCTTC.

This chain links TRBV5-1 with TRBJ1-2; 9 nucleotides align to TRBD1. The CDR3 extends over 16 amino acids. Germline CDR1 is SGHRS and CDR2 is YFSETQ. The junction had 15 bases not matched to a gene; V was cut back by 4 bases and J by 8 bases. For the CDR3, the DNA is TGCGCCAGCAGCCCTATGTCCCGGGACAGGGAAGAAGGCTACACCTTC. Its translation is CASSPMSRDREEGYTF.

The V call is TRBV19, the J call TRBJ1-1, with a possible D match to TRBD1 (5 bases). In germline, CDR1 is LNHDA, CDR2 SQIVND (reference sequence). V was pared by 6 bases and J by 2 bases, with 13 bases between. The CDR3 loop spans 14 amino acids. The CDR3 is CASSRYGQNTEAFF. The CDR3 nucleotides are TGTGCCAGTAGCCGCTACGGACAAAACACTGAAGCTTTCTTT.

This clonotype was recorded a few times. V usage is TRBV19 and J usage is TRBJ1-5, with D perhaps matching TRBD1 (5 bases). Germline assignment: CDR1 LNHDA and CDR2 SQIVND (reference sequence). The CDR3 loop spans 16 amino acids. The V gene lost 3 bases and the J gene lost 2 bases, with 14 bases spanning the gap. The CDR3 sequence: CASSIVGGSGNQPQHF. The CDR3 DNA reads TGTGCCAGTAGTATTGTGGGGGGGTCGGGCAATCAGCCCCAGCATTTT.

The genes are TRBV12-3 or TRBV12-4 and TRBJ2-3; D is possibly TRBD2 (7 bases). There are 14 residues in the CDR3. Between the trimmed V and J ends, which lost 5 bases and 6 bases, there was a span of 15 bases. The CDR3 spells CASSPRGAGDTQYF. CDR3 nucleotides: TGTGCCAGCAGTCCTCGGGGGGCCGGGGATACGCAGTATTTT.

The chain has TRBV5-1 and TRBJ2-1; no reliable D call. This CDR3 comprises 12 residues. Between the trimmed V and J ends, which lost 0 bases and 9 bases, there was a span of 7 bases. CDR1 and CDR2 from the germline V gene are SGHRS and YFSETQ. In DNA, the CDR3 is TGCGCCAGCAGCTTGGTTGCGCCTGAGCAGTTCTTC. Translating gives CASSLVAPEQFF.

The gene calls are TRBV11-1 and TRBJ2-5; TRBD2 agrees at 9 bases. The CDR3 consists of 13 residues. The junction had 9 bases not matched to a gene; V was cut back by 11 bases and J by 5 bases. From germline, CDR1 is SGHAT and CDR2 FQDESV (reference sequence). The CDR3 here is CASRIAGDETQYF. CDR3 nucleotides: TGTGCCTCCCGAATAGCGGGGGATGAGACCCAGTACTTC.

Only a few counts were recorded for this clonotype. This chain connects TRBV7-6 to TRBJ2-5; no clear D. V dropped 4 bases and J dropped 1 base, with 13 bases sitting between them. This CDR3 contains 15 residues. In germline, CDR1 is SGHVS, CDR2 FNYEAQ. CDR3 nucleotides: TGTGCCAGCAGCTCTCTGGTGGGGTTCCAAGAGACCCAGTACTTC. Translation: CASSSLVGFQETQYF.

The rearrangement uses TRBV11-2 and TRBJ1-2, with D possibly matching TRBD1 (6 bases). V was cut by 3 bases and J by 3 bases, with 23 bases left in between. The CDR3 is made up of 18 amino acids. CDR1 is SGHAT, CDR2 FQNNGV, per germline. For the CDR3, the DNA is TGTGCCAGCAGCTTTTCACCCATTATCAGGGGAGGAGACTATGGCTACACCTTC. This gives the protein CASSFSPIIRGGDYGYTF.

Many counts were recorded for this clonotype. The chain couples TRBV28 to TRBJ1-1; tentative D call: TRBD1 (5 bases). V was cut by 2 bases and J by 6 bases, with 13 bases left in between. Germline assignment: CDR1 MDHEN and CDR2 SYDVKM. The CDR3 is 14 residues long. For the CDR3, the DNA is TGTGCCAGCAGTTTAAAGGGACTAATCCCTGAAGCTTTCTTT. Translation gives CASSLKGLIPEAFF. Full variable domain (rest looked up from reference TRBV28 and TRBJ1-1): DVKVTQSSRYLVKRTGEKVFLECVQDMDHENMFWYRQDPGLGLRLIYFSYDVKMKEKGDIPEGYSVSREKKERFSLILESASTNQTSMYLCASSLKGLIPEAFFGQGTRLTVV.

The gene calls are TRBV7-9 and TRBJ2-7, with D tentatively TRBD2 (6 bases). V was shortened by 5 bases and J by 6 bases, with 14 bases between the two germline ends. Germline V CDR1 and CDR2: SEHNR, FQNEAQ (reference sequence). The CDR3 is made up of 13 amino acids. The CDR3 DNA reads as TGTGCCAGCAGCAAATACCAGCGGGCCGAGCAGTACTTC. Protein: CASSKYQRAEQYF.

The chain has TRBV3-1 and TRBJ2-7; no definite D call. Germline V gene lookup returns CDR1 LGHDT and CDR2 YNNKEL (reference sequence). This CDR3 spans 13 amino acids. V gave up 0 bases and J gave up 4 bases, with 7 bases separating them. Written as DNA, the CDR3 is TGTGCCAGCAGCCAAGATTGGAATTACGAGCAGTACTTC. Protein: CASSQDWNYEQYF.

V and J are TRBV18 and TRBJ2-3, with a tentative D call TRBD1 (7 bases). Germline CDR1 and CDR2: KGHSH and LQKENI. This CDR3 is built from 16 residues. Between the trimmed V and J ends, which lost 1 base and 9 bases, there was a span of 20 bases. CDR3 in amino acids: CASSPQSGGGFRTQYF. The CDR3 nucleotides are TGTGCCAGCTCACCACAGAGCGGAGGGGGCTTTCGGACGCAGTATTTT.

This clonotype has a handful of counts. The CDR3 nucleotides are TGCAGTGCTCGAAGGTCGGGGCCCGGGTTCTACGAGCAGTACTTC. Translation: CSARRSGPGFYEQYF. The V call is TRBV20-1, the J call TRBJ2-7; D tentatively reads TRBD1 or TRBD2 (5 bases each). With 5 bases removed from V and 3 bases from J, the gap between germline ends came to 20 bases. CDR1 and CDR2 (germline): DFQATT, SNEGSKA (reference sequence). The CDR3 has 15 amino acids.

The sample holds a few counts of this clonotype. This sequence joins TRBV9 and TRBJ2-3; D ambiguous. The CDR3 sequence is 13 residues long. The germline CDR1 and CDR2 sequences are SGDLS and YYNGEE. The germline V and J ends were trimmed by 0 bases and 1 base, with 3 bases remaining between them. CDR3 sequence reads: CASSVGGTDTQYF. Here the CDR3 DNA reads TGTGCCAGCAGCGTAGGGGGCACAGATACGCAGTATTTT. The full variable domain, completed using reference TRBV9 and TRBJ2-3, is DSGVTQTPKHLITATGQRVTLRCSPRSGDLSVYWYQQSLDQGLQFLIQYYNGEERAKGNILERFSAQQFPDLHSELNLSSLELGDSALYFCASSVGGTDTQYFGPGTRLTVL.

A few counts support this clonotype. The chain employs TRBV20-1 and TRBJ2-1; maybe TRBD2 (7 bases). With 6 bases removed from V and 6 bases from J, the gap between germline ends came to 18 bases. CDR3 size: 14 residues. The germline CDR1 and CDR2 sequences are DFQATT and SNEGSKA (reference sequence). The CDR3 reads CSAERWGGPNEQFF. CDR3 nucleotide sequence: TGCAGTGCGGAGCGGTGGGGGGGCCCCAATGAGCAGTTCTTC.

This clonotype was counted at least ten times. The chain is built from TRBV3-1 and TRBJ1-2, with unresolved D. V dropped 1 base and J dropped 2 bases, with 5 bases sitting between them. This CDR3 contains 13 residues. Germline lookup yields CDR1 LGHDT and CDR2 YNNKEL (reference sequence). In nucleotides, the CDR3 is TGTGCCAGCAGCCAAGCAGGAAACTATGGCTACACCTTC. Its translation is CASSQAGNYGYTF.

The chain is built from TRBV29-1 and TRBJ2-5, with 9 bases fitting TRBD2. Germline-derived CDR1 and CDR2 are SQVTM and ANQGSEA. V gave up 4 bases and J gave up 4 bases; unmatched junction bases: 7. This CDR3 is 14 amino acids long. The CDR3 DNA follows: TGCAGCGTTGGGGTTCCACTAGCGGGAGAGACCCAGTACTTC. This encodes CSVGVPLAGETQYF.

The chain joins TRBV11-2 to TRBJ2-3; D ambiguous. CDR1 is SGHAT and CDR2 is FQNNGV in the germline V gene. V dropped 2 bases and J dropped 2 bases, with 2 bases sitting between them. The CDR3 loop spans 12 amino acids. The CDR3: CASSLTTDTQYF. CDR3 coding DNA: TGTGCCAGCAGCTTAACCACAGATACGCAGTATTTT. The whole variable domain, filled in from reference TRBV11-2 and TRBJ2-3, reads EAGVAQSPRYKIIEKRQSVAFWCNPISGHATLYWYQQILGQGPKLLIQFQNNGVVDDSQLPKDRFSAERLKGVDSTLKIQPAKLEDSAVYLCASSLTTDTQYFGPGTRLTVL.